This is a list of T cell receptor beta chains from one sample in a study of cytomegalovirus exposure and HLA in healthy donors. Generated by immunoSEQ multiplex PCR, the TCRdb table keeps only in-frame clones and is missing some. This listing includes 200,000 or so clones. Sequenced input: PBMCs. The receptors were gathered from a boy aged 5-17 years in good health and CMV-seronegative. CDR3s include the opening cysteine and the closing phenylalanine or tryptophan. The D gene is left open where the match is weak.

TRBV7-8	TRBD2	TRBJ2-3	TGTGCCAGCAGCTCGCAGGGACTAGCGGGGGCAGATACGCAGTATTTT	CASSSQGLAGADTQYF
TRBV7-8	NA	TRBJ2-2	TGTGCCAGCAGCCTTCTGCCTGGGCCGACAGGACACGGGGAGCTGTTTTTT	CASSLLPGPTGHGELFF
TRBV2	TRBD1	TRBJ1-1	TGTGCCAGCAGAGACTTAGGACAGGGTACTGAAGCTTTCTTT	CASRDLGQGTEAFF
TRBV5-6	TRBD1	TRBJ1-1	TGTGCCAGCAGCTTGGCACAGGGGGCATTCAACACTGAAGCTTTCTTT	CASSLAQGAFNTEAFF
TRBV21-1	NA	TRBJ1-2	TGTGCCAGCAGCAAAGGGACAGGGCCGTTTTGGATCCCATCAAGTTTCTATGGCTACACCTTC	CASSKGTGPFWIPSSFYGYTF
TRBV2	TRBD1	TRBJ1-1	TGTGCCAGATCCCGACAGGGTGGGGAAGCTTTCTTT	CARSRQGGEAFF
TRBV7-9	NA	TRBJ2-7	TGTGCCAGCAGCTTAGGCCTCAATCCGGGCGAGCAGTACTTC	CASSLGLNPGEQYF
TRBV5-4	NA	TRBJ1-1	TGTGCCAGCAGCTTGGATCGACTGAGCACTGAAGCTTTCTTT	CASSLDRLSTEAFF
TRBV6-5	TRBD1	TRBJ1-2	TGTGCCAGCAGATACATCGGACAGGGTCGGGACTATGGCTACACCTTC	CASRYIGQGRDYGYTF
TRBV4-1	TRBD1	TRBJ1-4	TGCGCCAGCAGCCAAATTTTATGGGACAGTGGTGAAAAACTGTTTTTT	CASSQILWDSGEKLFF
TRBV6-6	TRBD1	TRBJ2-7	TGTGCCAGCCGGCCGGGGACAGGGATCGAGCAGTACTTC	CASRPGTGIEQYF
TRBV6-1	TRBD1	TRBJ1-2	TGTGCCAGCAGTGGGTTCATGGACAGGCTCTATGGCTACACCTTC	CASSGFMDRLYGYTF
TRBV4-2	NA	TRBJ2-3	TGTGCCAGCAGCCAAGAGCCTAGCGTGGATACGCAGTATTTT	CASSQEPSVDTQYF
TRBV28	TRBD1	TRBJ1-1	TGTGCCAGCAGTCCACAGGGGGCACGAAAGAACACTGAAGCTTTCTTT	CASSPQGARKNTEAFF
TRBV4-3	NA	TRBJ2-3	TGCGCCAGCAGCCAACCAGCGGGTATTAGCACAGATACGCAGTATTTT	CASSQPAGISTDTQYF
TRBV9	TRBD2	TRBJ2-5	TGTGCCAGCAGCGTAGGGGCGGGGACTAAAGAGACCCAGTACTTC	CASSVGAGTKETQYF
TRBV11-2	TRBD2	TRBJ2-5	TGTGCCAGCAGCTTTACTAGCGGGAGGGTAGAAGAGACCCAGTACTTC	CASSFTSGRVEETQYF
TRBV9	NA	TRBJ1-1	TGTGCCAGCTCGGGGGGCGGACACCCTGAAGCTTTCTTT	CASSGGGHPEAFF
TRBV5-5	TRBD1	TRBJ1-1	TGTGCCAGCACTGACAGGGGCGGCACTGAAGCTTTCTTT	CASTDRGGTEAFF
TRBV6-1	TRBD1	TRBJ1-1	TGTGCCAGCAGTGCCCAACTCACCTCGGACAGGGGGTTGGAAGCTTTCTTT	CASSAQLTSDRGLEAFF
TRBV7-2	TRBD1	TRBJ1-2	TGTGCCAGCAGCTCGAAGGGGGCGCCGTATGGCTACACCTTC	CASSSKGAPYGYTF
TRBV7-9	TRBD1	TRBJ1-4	TGTGCCAGCAGCCTAGGGACAGCAACTAATGAAAAACTGTTTTTT	CASSLGTATNEKLFF
TRBV29-1	TRBD1	TRBJ2-2	TGCAGCGTTTTGGCCGACGACAGGGCAAACACCGGGGAGCTGTTTTTT	CSVLADDRANTGELFF
TRBV27	TRBD2	TRBJ2-2	TGTGCCAGCAGTTTATTCAGCGGGGGTAACACCGGGGAGCTGTTTTTT	CASSLFSGGNTGELFF
TRBV30	TRBD1	TRBJ2-1	TGTGCCTGGACCGGGACAGGGGTATACAATGAGCAGTTCTTC	CAWTGTGVYNEQFF
TRBV30	TRBD2	TRBJ2-2	TGTGCCTGGGTCGGGGGGGGACTGAACACCGGGGAGCTGTTTTTT	CAWVGGGLNTGELFF
TRBV7-8	NA	TRBJ2-7	TGTGCCAGCAGCTTAGACCCCCCAGGAGGCTACGAGCAGTACTTC	CASSLDPPGGYEQYF
TRBV9	TRBD1	TRBJ1-3	TGTGCCAGCAGCGTAGAGGACAGGCTGGGAGGAAACACCATATATTTT	CASSVEDRLGGNTIYF
TRBV7-9	TRBD2	TRBJ2-7	TGTGCCAGCAGCTTTCTAGCGGGGAGCTCCTACGAGCAGTACTTC	CASSFLAGSSYEQYF
TRBV15	TRBD1	TRBJ1-2	TGTGCCACCAGCAGATCGACAGGGACCTATGGCTACACCTTC	CATSRSTGTYGYTF
TRBV6-5	TRBD2	TRBJ2-1	TGTGCCAGCAGTCTACTAGCGGGGGACTACAATGAGCAGTTCTTC	CASSLLAGDYNEQFF
TRBV6-5	NA	TRBJ2-1	TGTGCCAGCAGTTACGATCCAGGATTCTCCTACAATGAGCAGTTCTTC	CASSYDPGFSYNEQFF
TRBV11-2	NA	TRBJ1-1	TGTGCCAGCAGCTTAGTATCAGGGGCGCCTGAAGCTTTCTTT	CASSLVSGAPEAFF
TRBV9	TRBD1	TRBJ1-1	TGTGCCAGCAGCGTTGGGACAGGGGTGTACACTGAAGCTTTCTTT	CASSVGTGVYTEAFF
TRBV9	TRBD2	TRBJ2-3	TGTGCCAGCAGCGCTAGCGGGGCCCTCACAGATACGCAGTATTTT	CASSASGALTDTQYF
TRBV4-1	TRBD1	TRBJ2-1	TGCGCCAGCAGCCAAGGGCCCGGACAGGGTATTAGTGAGCAGTTCTTC	CASSQGPGQGISEQFF
TRBV6-4	TRBD1	TRBJ2-7	TGTGCCAGCAGTGGGTCTACAGGGGGCTACGAGCAGTACTTC	CASSGSTGGYEQYF
TRBV6-5	NA	TRBJ2-7	TGTGCCAGCAGTTACGTTGGCGGGTTATCCTACGAGCAGTACTTC	CASSYVGGLSYEQYF
TRBV4-2	TRBD1	TRBJ1-1	TGTGCCAGCAGCCAAAGGACAGGGGGGAACACTGAAGCTTTCTTT	CASSQRTGGNTEAFF
TRBV7-2	NA	TRBJ1-5	TGTGCCAGCAGCTTAGAACTTAGCAATCAGCCCCAGCATTTT	CASSLELSNQPQHF
TRBV19	TRBD1	TRBJ2-2	TGTGCCAGTAGTCCCTCCAGGGACAGGGCTCGTGGGACCGGGGAGCTGTTTTTT	CASSPSRDRARGTGELFF
TRBV30	TRBD1	TRBJ1-2	TGTGCCTGGGTTAAATCCGGACAGGGGGCGATCGGCTACACCTTC	CAWVKSGQGAIGYTF
TRBV27	TRBD1	TRBJ1-3	TGTGCCAGCAGACCCTTGGGACAGTACTCTGGAAACACCATATATTTT	CASRPLGQYSGNTIYF
TRBV9	NA	TRBJ1-2	TGTGCCAGCAGCGAGGGGTTTTGGGATAATTCTAACTATGGCTACACCTTC	CASSEGFWDNSNYGYTF
TRBV18	TRBD2	TRBJ2-7	TGTGCCAGCTCACCGACCGGGGGGGGCCTATACGAGCAGTACTTC	CASSPTGGGLYEQYF
TRBV27	NA	TRBJ1-5	TGTGCCAGCAGTTTATCGGCCGGGTATGGGCCCCAGCATTTT	CASSLSAGYGPQHF
TRBV7-6	NA	TRBJ2-2	TGTGCCAGCAGCTCCGGAGGCTCCGGCACCGGGGAGCTGTTTTTT	CASSSGGSGTGELFF
TRBV28	NA	TRBJ1-2	TGTGCCAGCAGTTTACCAGAGGCCTATGGCTACACCTTC	CASSLPEAYGYTF
TRBV13	NA	TRBJ1-2	TGTGCCAGCAGCGCCGCACGCCGATCAGTCTATGGCTACACCTTC	CASSAARRSVYGYTF
TRBV19	NA	TRBJ1-1	TGTGCCAGTAGTCCAGGGGCACAGGCTTTCTTT	CASSPGAQAFF
TRBV18	TRBD1	TRBJ2-1	TGTGCCAGCCTCGACAGGGACCACAATGAGCAGTTCTTC	CASLDRDHNEQFF
TRBV19	NA	TRBJ1-1	TGTGCCAGTAGTATATTGGGCCTGGGACAGAACACTGAAGCTTTCTTT	CASSILGLGQNTEAFF
TRBV5-1	NA	TRBJ2-5	TGCGCCAGCAGCTTGGGAGGTTCAGAAGAGACCCAGTACTTC	CASSLGGSEETQYF
TRBV5-1	TRBD1	TRBJ2-1	TGCGCCAGCAGCTCGACCCCCGGGACAGGGATTCTCAATGAGCAGTTCTTC	CASSSTPGTGILNEQFF